One sample yielded the 11 T cell receptor beta chains listed below, sequenced in a study of shared T cell receptors in the human thymus. The protocol was immunoSEQ multiplex PCR, while the TCRdb copy is restricted to in-frame clones and leaves out a portion. In the table there are some 660,000 clones, 80% to 90% of which are singletons. The same data also contributed to another study, on human thymus T cells.

Sequenced material: thymocytes. These receptors came from a boy less than two years old with a congenital heart defect.

V is TRBV28 and J is TRBJ2-7; 7 positions agree with TRBD1. The CDR3 extends over 14 amino acids. CDR1 is MDHEN, CDR2 SYDVKM, per germline. V shed 6 bases and J 2 bases; nucleotides not matched to a gene: 7. In DNA, the CDR3 is TGTGCCAGCAGAGGCCTGGGACAGCCCTACGAGCAGTACTTC. It yields the protein CASRGLGQPYEQYF.

The chain is built from TRBV5-1 and TRBJ2-1; D is unresolved. CDR3 size: 16 residues. Germline V lookup: CDR1 SGHRS, CDR2 YFSETQ. Trimming stripped 0 bases from V and 4 bases from J, with 14 bases between. The CDR3: CASSLEEVLWYNEQFF. CDR3 bases: TGCGCCAGCAGCTTGGAAGAGGTTCTTTGGTACAATGAGCAGTTCTTC.

V gene TRBV7-9 combines with J gene TRBJ1-5; D gene unclear. V lost 1 base to trimming and J lost 1 base, with 5 bases between them. The CDR3 sequence is 14 residues long. Germline V gives CDR1 SEHNR, CDR2 FQNEAQ (reference sequence). The CDR3 loop reads CASSLGRSNQPQHF. The CDR3, as DNA: TGTGCCAGCAGCTTAGGGCGGAGCAATCAGCCCCAGCATTTT.

CDR3 nucleotide sequence: TGTGCCATCAGTGGACTGGACTACGAGCAGTACTTC. Residues: CAISGLDYEQYF. The rearrangement joins TRBV10-3 to TRBJ2-7; the D is unclear. CDR1 and CDR2 (germline): ENHRY, SYGVKD. V was trimmed by 4 bases and J by 3 bases, leaving 7 bases between them. The CDR3 totals 12 residues.

This clone was detected once. The chain uses TRBV9 and TRBJ2-3; 8 positions agree with TRBD1. Germline V gene data show CDR1 as SGDLS and CDR2 as YYNGEE. The V gene end was trimmed by 3 bases and the J gene end by 1 base; junction bases not matched to a gene: 7. This CDR3 contains 16 residues. This CDR3 is CASSASGTGGTDTQYF. Written as DNA, the CDR3 is TGTGCCAGCAGCGCATCCGGGACAGGAGGCACAGATACGCAGTATTTT.

CDR3 DNA sequence: TGCAGTGGGGGGGAACGGGAGACCCAGTACTTC. Encoded protein: CSGGERETQYF. The chain employs TRBV20-1 and TRBJ2-5; D is perhaps TRBD2 (6 bases). The CDR3 loop spans 11 amino acids. Germline-derived CDR1 and CDR2 are DFQATT and SNEGSKA (reference sequence). Trimming pared 7 bases from V and 5 bases from J, leaving 11 bases between.

The chain employs TRBV5-1 and TRBJ2-3; TRBD2 matches at 9 bases. Germline trimming cut 6 bases from V and 2 bases from J; bases unmatched to any gene: 13. Germline V gene lookup returns CDR1 SGHRS and CDR2 YFSETQ. This CDR3 spans 17 amino acids. CDR3 coding DNA: TGCGCCAGCAAGGTAATAGAGACTAGCGGACACACAGATACGCAGTATTTT. Its translation: CASKVIETSGHTDTQYF.

This sequence joins TRBV10-3 and TRBJ2-7, with 9 positions matching TRBD1. J lost 3 bases, V lost 5 bases, and 5 bases had no gene match. Germline loops: CDR1 ENHRY, CDR2 SYGVKD. The CDR3 is 14 residues long. Here the CDR3 DNA reads TGTGCCATCAGTCTACAGGGGGCGGACTACGAGCAGTACTTC. Protein sequence: CAISLQGADYEQYF.

The chain couples TRBV7-2 to TRBJ2-5; TRBD2 matches 7 bases. CDR1 and CDR2 (germline): SGHTA, FQGNSA. This CDR3 comprises 16 residues. V was pared by 1 base and J by 1 base, with 6 bases of the junction left unmatched. In DNA form, the CDR3 reads TGTGCCAGCAGCTTAGATAATTCTAGCGGCCAAGAGACCCAGTACTTC. Amino acid sequence: CASSLDNSSGQETQYF.

The rearrangement links TRBV20-1 to TRBJ2-7, with no clear D. The V end lost 2 bases, the J end lost 4 bases, and 6 bases lay between the germline ends. In germline, CDR1 is DFQATT, CDR2 SNEGSKA (reference sequence). This CDR3 region has 11 residues. CDR3 loop: CSARFRYEQYF. Here the CDR3 DNA reads TGCAGTGCTAGATTTAGATACGAGCAGTACTTC.

This clone has only one observation. V and J are TRBV7-3 and TRBJ1-1; 7 nucleotides agree with TRBD1. CDR1 is SGHTA and CDR2 is FQGTGA in the germline V gene. The CDR3 spans 16 residues. V lost 4 bases, J lost 2 bases, and 10 bases stayed unmatched. The CDR3 loop is CASSSDGTAKNTEAFF. The CDR3 DNA sequence: TGTGCCAGCAGCTCTGACGGGACAGCGAAAAACACTGAAGCTTTCTTT.